The subject of this entry is one TCR beta chain. Its antigen is undetermined. This library used 300 to 500 ng RNA and molecular barcoded adaptors spanning alpha/delta and beta/gamma chains. In TCRdb, the reads were re-called with MiXCR into one record per CDR3 protein. Of some 40,000 distinct CDR3 sequences in the sample, around 11% were seen once. This entry is derived from a study of read filtering for tumor transcriptome and immune sequencing. Study at large: The cohort had some 16 men and under 15 women aged roughly 40 to 80, mean around 63 years. Study-wide points: The sorted CD138-negative fraction was a mixed bone marrow immune population, not purified T cells. IR-seq captured clonotypes deeper and more reliably than RNA-seq.

V trimming: 3 bases; J trimming: 5 bases; junction bases outside the gene matches: 14. Germline assignment: CDR1 SGDLS and CDR2 YYNGEE. The CDR3 consists of 19 residues. This sequence was found in a donor at least 40 years old with multiple myeloma. Sequenced input: a population of CD138-negative cells sorted from bone marrow. The chain recombines TRBV9 with TRBJ2-5; 15 bases agree with TRBD2. The CDR3 loop reads CASSAFGLAGGTTRETQYF. CDR3 in DNA: TGTGCCAGCAGCGCCTTCGGACTAGCGGGGGGGACAACCAGGGAGACCCAGTACTTC.